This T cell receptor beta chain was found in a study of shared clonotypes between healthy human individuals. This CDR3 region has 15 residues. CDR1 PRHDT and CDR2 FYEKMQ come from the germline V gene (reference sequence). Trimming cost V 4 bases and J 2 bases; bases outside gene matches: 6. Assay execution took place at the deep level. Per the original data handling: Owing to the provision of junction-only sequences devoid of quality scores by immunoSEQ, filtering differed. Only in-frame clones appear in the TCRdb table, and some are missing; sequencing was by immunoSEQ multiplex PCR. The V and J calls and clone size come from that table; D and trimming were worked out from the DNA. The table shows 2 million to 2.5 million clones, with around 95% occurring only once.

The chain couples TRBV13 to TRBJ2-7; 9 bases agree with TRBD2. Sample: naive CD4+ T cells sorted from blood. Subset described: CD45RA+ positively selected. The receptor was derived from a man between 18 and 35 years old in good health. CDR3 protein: CASSSLAGATYEQYF. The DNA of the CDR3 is TGTGCCAGCAGCTCCTTAGCGGGGGCGACCTACGAGCAGTACTTC.